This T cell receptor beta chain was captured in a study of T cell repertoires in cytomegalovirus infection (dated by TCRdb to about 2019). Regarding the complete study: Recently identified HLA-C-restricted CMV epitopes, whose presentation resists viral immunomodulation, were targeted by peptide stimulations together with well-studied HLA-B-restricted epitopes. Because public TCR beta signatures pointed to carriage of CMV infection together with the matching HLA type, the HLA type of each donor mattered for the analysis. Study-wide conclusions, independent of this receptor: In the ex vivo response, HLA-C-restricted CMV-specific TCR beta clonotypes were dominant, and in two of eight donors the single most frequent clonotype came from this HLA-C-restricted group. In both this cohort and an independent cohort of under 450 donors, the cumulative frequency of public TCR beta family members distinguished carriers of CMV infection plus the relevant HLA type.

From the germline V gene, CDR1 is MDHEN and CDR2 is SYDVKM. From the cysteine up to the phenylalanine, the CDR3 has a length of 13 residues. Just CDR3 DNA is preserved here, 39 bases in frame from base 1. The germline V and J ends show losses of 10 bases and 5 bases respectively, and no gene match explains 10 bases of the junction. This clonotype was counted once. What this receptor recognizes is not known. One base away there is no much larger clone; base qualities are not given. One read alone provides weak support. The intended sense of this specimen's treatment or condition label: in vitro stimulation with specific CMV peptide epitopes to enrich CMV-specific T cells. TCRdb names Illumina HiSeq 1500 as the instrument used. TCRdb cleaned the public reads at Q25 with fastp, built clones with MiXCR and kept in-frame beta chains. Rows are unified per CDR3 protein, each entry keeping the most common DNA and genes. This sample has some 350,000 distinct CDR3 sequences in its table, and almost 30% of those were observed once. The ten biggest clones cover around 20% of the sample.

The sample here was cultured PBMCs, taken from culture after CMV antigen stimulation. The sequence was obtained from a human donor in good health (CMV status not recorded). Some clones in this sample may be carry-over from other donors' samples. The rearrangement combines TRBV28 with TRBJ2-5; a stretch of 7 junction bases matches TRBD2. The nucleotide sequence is TGTGCCACTTGGGGCGGGAGAGCGGAGACCCAGTACTTC. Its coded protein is CATWGGRAETQYF.